These T cell receptor beta chains were read from a single sample in a study of Graves' ophthalmopathy and Graves' hyperthyroidism. TCRdb itself ran the multiplex PCR reads through MiXCR, one entry per CDR3 protein. The sample holds 500,000 to 700,000 distinct CDR3 sequences, 20% to 25% seen once. Sequencing used peripheral blood. These receptors were taken from a woman aged 18-29 years with stable Graves' hyperthyroidism. Some clones in this sample may be carry-over from other donors' samples. Each CDR3 is given with its conserved first and last residue. D genes are given only for firm matches. The listing skips clone size in some rows; elsewhere it reads once, few, many or a size class.

J: TRBJ1-6; V: TRBV27; D: NA; size: NA; CDR3: CASSLAGSPPNSPLHF; DNA: TGTGCCAGCAGTTTAGCCGGGTCCCCCCCTAATTCACCCCTCCACTTT
J: TRBJ2-7; V: TRBV3-1; D: TRBD2; size: many; CDR3: CASSSTGTSGRVAYEQYF; DNA: TGTGCCAGCAGCAGCACCGGGACTAGCGGGAGAGTGGCGTACGAGCAGTACTTC
J: TRBJ2-7; V: TRBV4-1; D: NA; size: many; CDR3: CASSQRQGGVDEQYF; DNA: TGCGCCAGCAGCCAGCGACAGGGAGGCGTGGACGAGCAGTACTTC
J: TRBJ2-7; V: TRBV28; D: TRBD1; size: NA; CDR3: CASSPYTGTGGGYEQYF; DNA: TGTGCCAGCAGTCCCTACACCGGGACAGGCGGCGGGTACGAGCAGTACTTC
J: TRBJ1-1; V: TRBV2; D: NA; size: many; CDR3: CASSFGPSNTEAFF; DNA: TGTGCCAGCAGTTTTGGTCCCTCGAACACTGAAGCTTTCTTT
J: TRBJ2-7; V: TRBV9; D: NA; size: NA; CDR3: CASSYTLGESIKYEQYF; DNA: TGTGCCAGCAGCTACACCCTGGGGGAGTCAATCAAGTACGAGCAGTACTTC
J: TRBJ2-5; V: TRBV11-1; D: NA; size: few; CDR3: CASSPPGPRLGETQYF; DNA: TGTGCCAGCAGCCCGCCAGGGCCAAGGCTCGGAGAGACCCAGTACTTC
J: TRBJ2-5; V: TRBV20-1; D: NA; size: many; CDR3: CSGRRGAARQETQYF; DNA: TGCAGTGGGCGTAGGGGGGCCGCCCGCCAAGAGACCCAGTACTTC
J: TRBJ2-7; V: TRBV12-3/TRBV12-4; D: NA; size: few; CDR3: CASSFRMREQYF; DNA: TGTGCCAGCAGTTTTAGGATGCGCGAGCAGTACTTC
J: TRBJ1-5; V: TRBV2; D: NA; size: many; CDR3: CASSGLGGQPQHF; DNA: TGTGCCAGCAGTGGGCTAGGGGGTCAGCCCCAGCATTTT
J: TRBJ1-1; V: TRBV6-5; D: NA; size: many; CDR3: CASSYRSTEAFF; DNA: TGTGCCAGCAGTTACAGGTCCACTGAAGCTTTCTTT
J: TRBJ1-3; V: TRBV11-2; D: NA; size: many; CDR3: CASSLGQTSSGNTIYF; DNA: TGTGCCAGCAGCTTAGGCCAGACGAGCTCTGGAAACACCATATATTTT
J: TRBJ2-3; V: TRBV3-1; D: NA; size: NA; CDR3: CASSQGGADTQYF; DNA: TGTGCCAGCAGCCAAGGGGGAGCAGATACGCAGTATTTT
J: TRBJ2-2; V: TRBV12-3/TRBV12-4; D: TRBD2; size: many; CDR3: CASRRAGGGAGELFF; DNA: TGTGCCAGCCGCCGTGCGGGGGGAGGCGCCGGGGAGCTGTTTTTT
J: TRBJ1-1; V: TRBV28; D: NA; size: many; CDR3: CASSSGGQTGTEAFF; DNA: TGTGCCAGCAGTTCCGGGGGGCAGACGGGAACTGAAGCTTTCTTT
J: TRBJ1-1; V: TRBV2; D: TRBD1; size: NA; CDR3: CASSVGQGEWITEAFF; DNA: TGTGCCAGCAGTGTAGGACAGGGTGAATGGATCACTGAAGCTTTCTTT
J: TRBJ2-7; V: TRBV4-1; D: NA; size: many; CDR3: CASSQVGGAEQYF; DNA: TGCGCCAGCAGCCAAGTAGGGGGGGCCGAGCAGTACTTC
J: TRBJ2-5; V: TRBV10-1; D: NA; size: many; CDR3: CASSQSRNEGETQYF; DNA: TGCGCCAGCAGTCAGTCCCGGAACGAGGGGGAGACCCAGTACTTC
J: TRBJ2-2; V: TRBV20-1; D: NA; size: many; CDR3: CSATGTALTGELFF; DNA: TGCAGTGCTACAGGGACTGCTCTAACCGGGGAGCTGTTTTTT
J: TRBJ1-1; V: TRBV6-2/TRBV6-3; D: NA; size: many; CDR3: CASLGNTEAFF; DNA: TGTGCCAGCTTGGGGAACACTGAAGCTTTCTTT
J: TRBJ1-2; V: TRBV27; D: NA; size: many; CDR3: CASSHGGGADYGYTF; DNA: TGTGCCAGCAGCCATGGGGGGGGGGCGGACTATGGCTACACCTTC
J: TRBJ2-7; V: TRBV20-1; D: NA; size: many; CDR3: CSARDQGRGYEQYF; DNA: TGCAGTGCTAGAGATCAGGGAAGGGGTTACGAGCAGTACTTC